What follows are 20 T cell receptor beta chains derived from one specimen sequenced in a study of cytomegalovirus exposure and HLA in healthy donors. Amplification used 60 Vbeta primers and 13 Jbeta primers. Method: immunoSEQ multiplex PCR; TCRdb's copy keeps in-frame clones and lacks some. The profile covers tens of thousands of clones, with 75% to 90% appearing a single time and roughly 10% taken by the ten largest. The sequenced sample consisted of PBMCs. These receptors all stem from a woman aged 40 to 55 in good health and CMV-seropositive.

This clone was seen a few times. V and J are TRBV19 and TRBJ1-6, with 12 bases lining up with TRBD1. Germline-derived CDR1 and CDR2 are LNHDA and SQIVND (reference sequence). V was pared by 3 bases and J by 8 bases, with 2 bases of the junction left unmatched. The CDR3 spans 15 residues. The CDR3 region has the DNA TGTGCCAGTAGTATGGGACAGGGGGCTTATTCACCCCTCCACTTT. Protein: CASSMGQGAYSPLHF.

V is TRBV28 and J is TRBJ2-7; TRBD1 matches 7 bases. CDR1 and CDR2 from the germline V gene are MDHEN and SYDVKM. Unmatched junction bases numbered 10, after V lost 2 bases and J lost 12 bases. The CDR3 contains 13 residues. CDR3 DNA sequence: TGTGCCAGCAGTTTAGGTGGTGGGCCAGGGGGGTACTTC. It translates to CASSLGGGPGGYF.

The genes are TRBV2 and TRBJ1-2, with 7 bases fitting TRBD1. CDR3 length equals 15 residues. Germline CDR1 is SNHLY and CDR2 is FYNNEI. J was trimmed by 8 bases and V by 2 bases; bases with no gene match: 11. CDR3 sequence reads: CASSERGLSPWGYTF. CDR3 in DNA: TGTGCCAGCAGTGAAAGGGGGCTCTCGCCTTGGGGCTACACCTTC.

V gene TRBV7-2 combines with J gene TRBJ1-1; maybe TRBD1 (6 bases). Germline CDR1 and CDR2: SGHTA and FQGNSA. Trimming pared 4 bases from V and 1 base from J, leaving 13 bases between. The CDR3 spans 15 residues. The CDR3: CASSSTGYKNTEAFF. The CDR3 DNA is TGTGCCAGCAGCTCCACAGGGTATAAGAACACTGAAGCTTTCTTT.

The CDR3 bases are TGCGCCAGCAGCTTCGGGACAGGGGTAACAGATACGCAGTATTTT. As protein: CASSFGTGVTDTQYF. V usage is TRBV5-1 and J usage is TRBJ2-3; 10 bases are shared with TRBD1. V shed 2 bases, J shed 3 bases, and the junction held 3 bases outside the gene matches. The CDR3 totals 15 residues. Per germline, CDR1 SGHRS and CDR2 YFSETQ.

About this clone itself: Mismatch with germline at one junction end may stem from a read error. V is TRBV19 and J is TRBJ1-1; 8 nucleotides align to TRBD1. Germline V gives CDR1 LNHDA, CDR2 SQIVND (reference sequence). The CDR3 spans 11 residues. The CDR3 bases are TGTGCCAGTAGTTCGACAGGGGAAGCTCTCTTT. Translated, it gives CASSSTGEALF.

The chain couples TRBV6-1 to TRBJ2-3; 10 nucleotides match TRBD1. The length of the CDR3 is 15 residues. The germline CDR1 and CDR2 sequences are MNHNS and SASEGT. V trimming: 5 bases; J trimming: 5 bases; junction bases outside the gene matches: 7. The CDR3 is CASSRQGAREDTQYF. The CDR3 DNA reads TGTGCCAGCAGTAGACAGGGGGCAAGGGAAGATACGCAGTATTTT.

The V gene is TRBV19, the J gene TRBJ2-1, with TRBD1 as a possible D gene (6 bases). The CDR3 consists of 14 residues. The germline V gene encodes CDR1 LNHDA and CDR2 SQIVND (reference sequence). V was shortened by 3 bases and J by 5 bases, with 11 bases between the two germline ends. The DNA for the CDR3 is TGTGCCAGTAGTATTCAGGACAGTAACAATGAGCAGTTCTTC. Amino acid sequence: CASSIQDSNNEQFF.

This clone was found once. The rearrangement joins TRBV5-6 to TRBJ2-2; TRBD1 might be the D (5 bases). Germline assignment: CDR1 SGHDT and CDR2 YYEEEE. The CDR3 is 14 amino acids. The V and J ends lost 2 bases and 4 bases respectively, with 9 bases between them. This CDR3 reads CASSFRQITGELFF. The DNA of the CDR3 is TGTGCCAGCAGCTTTCGACAGATCACCGGGGAGCTGTTTTTT. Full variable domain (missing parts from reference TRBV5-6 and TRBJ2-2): DAGVTQSPTHLIKTRGQQVTLRCSPKSGHDTVSWYQQALGQGPQFIFQYYEEEERQRGNFPDRFSGHQFPNYSSELNVNALLLGDSALYLCASSFRQITGELFFGEGSRLTVL.

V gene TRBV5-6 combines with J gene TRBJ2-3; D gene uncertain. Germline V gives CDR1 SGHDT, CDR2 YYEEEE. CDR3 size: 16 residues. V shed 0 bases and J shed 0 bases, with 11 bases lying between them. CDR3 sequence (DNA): TGTGCCAGCAGCTTGGTGACTGACTTTAGCACAGATACGCAGTATTTT. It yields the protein CASSLVTDFSTDTQYF.

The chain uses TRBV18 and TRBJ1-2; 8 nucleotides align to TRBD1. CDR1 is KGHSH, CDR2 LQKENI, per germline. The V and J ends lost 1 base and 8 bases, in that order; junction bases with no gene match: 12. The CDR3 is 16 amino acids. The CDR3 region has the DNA TGTGCCAGCTCACCACAGACAGGGGAGGCCCGTGTGGGCTACACCTTC. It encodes CASSPQTGEARVGYTF.

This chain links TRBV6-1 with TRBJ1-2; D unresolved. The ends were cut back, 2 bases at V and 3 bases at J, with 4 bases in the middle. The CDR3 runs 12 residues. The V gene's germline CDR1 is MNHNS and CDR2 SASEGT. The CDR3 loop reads CASSESYYGYTF. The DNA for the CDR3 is TGTGCCAGCAGTGAATCATACTATGGCTACACCTTC.

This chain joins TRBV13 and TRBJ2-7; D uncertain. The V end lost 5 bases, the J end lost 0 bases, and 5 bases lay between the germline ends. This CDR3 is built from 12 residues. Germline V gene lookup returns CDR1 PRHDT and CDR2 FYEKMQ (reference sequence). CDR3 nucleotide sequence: TGTGCCAGCAGCCCCAACTCCTACGAGCAGTACTTC. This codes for CASSPNSYEQYF. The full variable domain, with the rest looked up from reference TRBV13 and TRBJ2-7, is AAGVIQSPRHLIKEKRETATLKCYPIPRHDTVYWYQQGPGQDPQFLISFYEKMQSDKGSIPDRFSAQQFSDYHSELNMSSLELGDSALYFCASSPNSYEQYFGPGTRLTVT.

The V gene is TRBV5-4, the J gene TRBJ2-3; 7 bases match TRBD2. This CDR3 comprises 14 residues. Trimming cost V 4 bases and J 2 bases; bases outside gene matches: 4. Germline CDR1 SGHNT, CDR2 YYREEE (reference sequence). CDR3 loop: CASSLGTNTDTQYF. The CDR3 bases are TGTGCCAGCAGCCTCGGGACTAACACAGATACGCAGTATTTT.

The CDR3 spells CSVARDFAYEQYF. CDR3 bases: TGCAGCGTTGCGAGGGACTTTGCCTACGAGCAGTACTTC. The genes are TRBV29-1 and TRBJ2-7; tentative D call: TRBD2 (6 bases). Germline V gives CDR1 SQVTM, CDR2 ANQGSEA. The CDR3 contains 13 residues. With 4 bases removed from V and 2 bases from J, the gap between germline ends came to 12 bases.

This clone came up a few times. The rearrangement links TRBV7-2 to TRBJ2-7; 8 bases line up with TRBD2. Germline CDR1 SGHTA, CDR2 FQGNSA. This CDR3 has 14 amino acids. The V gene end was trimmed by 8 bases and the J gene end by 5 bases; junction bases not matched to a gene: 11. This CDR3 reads CASGESGGRNEQYF. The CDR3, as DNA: TGTGCCAGCGGAGAGAGCGGGGGACGGAACGAGCAGTACTTC.

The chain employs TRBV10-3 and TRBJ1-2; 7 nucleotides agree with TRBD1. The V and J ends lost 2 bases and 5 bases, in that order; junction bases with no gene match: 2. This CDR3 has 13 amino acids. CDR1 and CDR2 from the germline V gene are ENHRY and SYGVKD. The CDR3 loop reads CAISEQGGYGYTF. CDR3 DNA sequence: TGTGCCATCAGTGAGCAGGGGGGTTATGGCTACACCTTC.

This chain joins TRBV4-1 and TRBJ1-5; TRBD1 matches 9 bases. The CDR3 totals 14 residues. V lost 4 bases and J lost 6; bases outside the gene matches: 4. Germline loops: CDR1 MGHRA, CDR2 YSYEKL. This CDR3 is CASSRTGEGQPQHF. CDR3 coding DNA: TGCGCCAGCAGCCGGACAGGGGAGGGTCAGCCCCAGCATTTT.

This CDR3 reads CASSPLTSGQVGYEQYF. The CDR3, as DNA: TGTGCCAGCTCACCACTCACTTCGGGACAGGTGGGTTACGAGCAGTACTTC. This rearrangement joins TRBV18 to TRBJ2-7; 8 nucleotides line up with TRBD1. Germline CDR1 KGHSH, CDR2 LQKENI. This CDR3 is built from 17 residues. With 1 base clipped from V and 4 bases from J, the junction kept 12 bases outside the gene matches.

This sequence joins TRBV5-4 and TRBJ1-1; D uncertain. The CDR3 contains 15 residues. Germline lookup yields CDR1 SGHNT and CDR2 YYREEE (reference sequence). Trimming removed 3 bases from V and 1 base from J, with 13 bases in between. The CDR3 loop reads CASSSPAGPNTEAFF. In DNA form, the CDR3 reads TGTGCCAGCAGCTCCCCTGCAGGCCCGAACACTGAAGCTTTCTTT.